What follows is one T cell receptor (beta chain) and its context. The data were taken from a study of glioma-infiltrating T cells after dendritic cell vaccination. The primer mix had 60 V beta and 13 J beta primers. Some clones are missing from TCRdb's copy, which holds only in-frame ones; the method was immunoSEQ multiplex PCR. This table has about 64,000 clones, 75% to 90% appearing once. All glioblastoma patients lacked an isocitrate dehydrogenase mutation. Sequenced here: blood, sampled before dendritic cell vaccination. The receptor was isolated from a human donor with glioblastoma.

The CDR3 region has the DNA TGCGCCAGCAGGGTGACTAGCGGGGGCACAGATACGCAGTATTTT. The encoded protein is CASRVTSGGTDTQYF. This chain uses TRBV10-2 with TRBJ2-3; 11 bases are shared with TRBD2. Germline V gene data show CDR1 as WSHSY and CDR2 as SAAADI. V dropped 6 bases and J dropped 1; count of bases not matched to a gene: 3. The CDR3 extends over 15 amino acids.